Following are 27 T cell receptor beta chains from one sample sequenced in a study of vaccination effects on CD4 cells after COVID-19. The ViraFEST assay expanded antigen-specific CD4+ T cells with viral peptide pools before sequencing. Scientists isolated CD4+ T cells after a roughly 10-day culture period ended. Two-dose BNT162b2 or mRNA-1273 vaccination was given to participants. Their specific antigens are unknown. TCRdb's table, derived via immunoSEQ multiplex PCR, lists solely in-frame clones and lacks some. The sample carries about 38,000 clones, about 80% recorded once. Sample: CD4+ T cells from PBMCs cultured with HCoV-NL63 spike peptides, taken after COVID-19 vaccination. The receptors come from a human donor who received a COVID-19 vaccine. Some clones in this sample may be carry-over from other donors' samples.

The chain joins TRBV5-5 to TRBJ2-5, with D possibly called TRBD1 or TRBD2 (5 bases each). Per germline, CDR1 SGHKS and CDR2 YYEKEE (reference sequence). Trimming shortened V by 5 bases and J by 10 bases, and 18 bases separated the two germline ends. The CDR3 is made up of 13 amino acids. The CDR3 here is CASRPGTGSDQYF. In nucleotides, the CDR3 is TGTGCCAGCAGGCCGGGGACGGGAAGTGACCAGTACTTC.

There are a few counts of this clone. The rearrangement links TRBV27 to TRBJ1-6; the D is unclear. The CDR3 runs 15 residues. V gave up 0 bases and J gave up 14 bases, with 17 bases separating them. Germline loops: CDR1 MNHEY, CDR2 SMNVEV (reference sequence). CDR3 residues: CASSLSGQTTPSLHF. The CDR3 DNA follows: TGTGCCAGCAGTTTATCAGGGCAGACGACTCCGTCCCTCCACTTT.

This clone was counted between two and nine times. This CDR3 is CASSIVGAGEQFF. The CDR3 coding sequence is TGTGCCAGTAGTATAGTCGGGGCCGGTGAGCAGTTCTTC. The J gene is TRBJ2-1, the V gene TRBV19; D may correspond to TRBD1 or TRBD2 (5 bases each). V lost 1 base to trimming and J lost 9 bases, with 10 bases between them. Per the germline V gene, CDR1 is LNHDA and CDR2 is SQIVND (reference sequence). The CDR3 extends over 13 amino acids.

This rearrangement joins TRBV24-1 to TRBJ2-6, with D possibly TRBD1 on 6 matching bases. Germline assignment: CDR1 KGHDR and CDR2 SFDVKD. V shed 5 bases and J shed 2 bases, with 6 bases lying between them. There are 14 residues in the CDR3. This chain's CDR3 is CATSGGPGANVLTF. Written as DNA, the CDR3 is TGTGCCACCAGTGGGGGGCCTGGGGCCAACGTCCTGACTTTC.

DNA of the CDR3: TGCAGCGTTGAAAGACGAGGAAGCTCCTACGAGCAGTACGTC. Protein sequence: CSVERRGSSYEQYV. The chain combines TRBV29-1 with TRBJ2-7, with D unresolved. Germline-derived CDR1 and CDR2 are SQVTM and ANQGSEA. This CDR3 contains 14 residues. Trimming left V 2 bases short and J 0 bases short, with 11 bases between.

J is TRBJ2-2 and V is TRBV4-3, with TRBD1 identical over 12 bases. The CDR3 is made up of 16 amino acids. Germline CDR1 is LGHNA and CDR2 is YSLEER. V shed 3 bases, J shed 6 bases, and the junction held 5 bases outside the gene matches. DNA for the CDR3: TGCGCCAGCAGCCAGTACCGGGACAGGGGGCCCGGGGAGCTGTTTTTT. It specifies CASSQYRDRGPGELFF.

The chain is built from TRBV2 and TRBJ1-2; D uncertain. Germline lookup yields CDR1 SNHLY and CDR2 FYNNEI. The CDR3 covers 16 residues. Trimming shortened V by 2 bases and J by 0 bases, and 13 bases separated the two germline ends. Here the CDR3 reads CASSEFVQLTNYGYTF. CDR3 DNA: TGTGCCAGCAGTGAATTCGTACAGCTGACTAACTATGGCTACACCTTC. The whole variable domain, filled in from reference TRBV2 and TRBJ1-2, reads EPEVTQTPSHQVTQMGQEVILRCVPISNHLYFYWYRQILGQKVEFLVSFYNNEISEKSEIFDDQFSVERPDGSNFTLKIRSTKLEDSAMYFCASSEFVQLTNYGYTFGSGTRLTVV.

V gene TRBV7-2 combines with J gene TRBJ2-3, with 12 positions matching TRBD2. The CDR3 length is 19 residues. J gave up 3 bases and V 4 bases, and 14 bases lay outside the gene matches. The germline V gene has CDR1 SGHTA and CDR2 FQGNSA. CDR3 sequence (DNA): TGTGCCAGCAGCTCCGGGTTCGAACTAGCGGGGGGTAGAACAGATACGCAGTATTTT. Translation: CASSSGFELAGGRTDTQYF.

The V and J genes are TRBV27 and TRBJ1-1; a possible D gene is TRBD1 (5 bases). V dropped 4 bases and J dropped 4 bases, with 19 bases sitting between them. The CDR3 extends over 16 amino acids. Germline V gene sequence: CDR1 MNHEY, CDR2 SMNVEV (reference sequence). CDR3 residues: CASSSAGTPLGTEAFF. The CDR3 DNA is TGTGCCAGCAGTTCTGCCGGGACGCCTCTTGGCACTGAAGCTTTCTTT.

CDR3 protein: CASSLPTNEKLFF. The CDR3 region has the DNA TGTGCCAGCAGCTTGCCAACTAATGAAAAACTGTTTTTT. This chain connects TRBV7-2 to TRBJ1-4; D unresolved. CDR1 SGHTA and CDR2 FQGNSA come from the germline V gene. This CDR3 spans 13 amino acids. Trimming stripped 3 bases from V and 0 bases from J, with 2 bases between.

This rearrangement joins TRBV5-4 to TRBJ2-2; TRBD1 agrees at 9 bases. This CDR3 spans 18 amino acids. J gave up 1 base and V 4 bases, and 11 bases lay outside the gene matches. Germline V CDR1 and CDR2: SGHNT, YYREEE (reference sequence). CDR3 protein: CASSPPQGAHGNTGELFF. The CDR3 DNA sequence: TGTGCCAGCAGCCCCCCACAGGGGGCGCATGGGAACACCGGGGAGCTGTTTTTT.

The V and J genes are TRBV30 and TRBJ2-3, with 7 bases lining up with TRBD1. CDR3 length: 13 residues. The J segment lost 8 bases and the V segment lost 0 bases, leaving 5 bases of the junction unmatched. Germline V gene data show CDR1 as GTSNPN and CDR2 as SVGIG (reference sequence). Here the CDR3 DNA reads TGTGCCTGGAGTGTAGGGGGCCAGGGTACGCAGTATTTT. Protein product: CAWSVGGQGTQYF.

J is TRBJ2-1 and V is TRBV5-1; 11 nucleotides line up with TRBD1. This CDR3 spans 19 amino acids. Germline V lookup: CDR1 SGHRS, CDR2 YFSETQ. Trimming removed 2 bases from V and 1 base from J; junction bases left unmatched: 11. CDR3: CASSFGPRDRGGSYNEQFF. The CDR3 nucleotides are TGCGCCAGCAGCTTCGGACCGCGGGACAGGGGGGGTTCCTACAATGAGCAGTTCTTC.

CDR3 sequence (DNA): TGTGCCAGCAGCTTCTCGGGGATCCAAGAGACCCAGTACTTC. Its translation is CASSFSGIQETQYF. The chain combines TRBV5-6 with TRBJ2-5; tentative D call: TRBD2 (5 bases). The CDR3 sequence is 14 residues long. Deletions cut 2 bases from V and 1 base from J, with 9 bases between. Germline CDR1 and CDR2: SGHDT and YYEEEE.

This clone was recorded once. The chain employs TRBV15 and TRBJ2-5, with D possibly called TRBD1 or TRBD2 (5 bases each). Germline loops: CDR1 LNHNV, CDR2 YYDKDF (reference sequence). This CDR3 has 15 amino acids. The V gene lost 5 bases and the J gene lost 5 bases, with 18 bases spanning the gap. In DNA, the CDR3 is TGTGCCACCAGCGGGAACGGGGCCCAAGGGGAGACCCAGTACTTC. Residues: CATSGNGAQGETQYF.

J is TRBJ2-5 and V is TRBV28; tentatively, D is TRBD2 (6 bases). CDR1 and CDR2 (germline): MDHEN, SYDVKM. V dropped 1 base and J dropped 5 bases, with 11 bases sitting between them. The CDR3 totals 14 residues. The CDR3 DNA follows: TGTGCCAGCAGTTTATCACTAGCACAGGAGACCCAGTACTTC. Translation gives CASSLSLAQETQYF.

The gene calls are TRBV25-1 and TRBJ1-3, with 7 bases aligning to TRBD1. The V gene end was trimmed by 4 bases and the J gene end by 5 bases; junction bases not matched to a gene: 5. In germline, CDR1 is MGHDK, CDR2 SYGVNS. CDR3 size: 14 residues. The CDR3 DNA reads TGTGCCAGCAGTGTCCGGGACAGCAGAAACACCATATATTTT. Translating it yields CASSVRDSRNTIYF.

The chain recombines TRBV28 with TRBJ1-3, with TRBD1 as a possible D gene (6 bases). Germline V gives CDR1 MDHEN, CDR2 SYDVKM. CDR3 length: 15 residues. With 7 bases removed from V and 0 bases from J, the gap between germline ends came to 13 bases. CDR3 bases: TGTGCCAGCAACCTAAACAGGGACTCTGGAAACACCATATATTTT. It encodes CASNLNRDSGNTIYF.

This chain uses TRBV5-1 with TRBJ1-1; 11 bases fit TRBD1. Trimming at V came to 4 bases and at J to 5 bases, leaving 4 bases not matched to a gene. The CDR3 loop spans 14 amino acids. Germline CDR1 reads SGHRS; CDR2 reads YFSETQ. The CDR3 sequence is CASSLGTGGTEAFF. Written as DNA, the CDR3 is TGCGCCAGCAGCCTTGGGACAGGGGGGACTGAAGCTTTCTTT.

V usage is TRBV2 and J usage is TRBJ1-1, with 11 bases aligning to TRBD1. CDR1 is SNHLY, CDR2 FYNNEI, per germline. The CDR3 covers 14 residues. Trimming removed 6 bases from V and 3 bases from J; junction bases left unmatched: 3. CDR3: CASRGTGGDTEAFF. The CDR3 nucleotides are TGTGCCAGCAGGGGGACAGGGGGAGACACTGAAGCTTTCTTT.

The chain is built from TRBV18 and TRBJ1-3; maybe TRBD1 (5 bases). The CDR3 is made up of 16 amino acids. Germline-derived CDR1 and CDR2 are KGHSH and LQKENI. V dropped 2 bases and J dropped 0 bases, with 11 bases sitting between them. The CDR3 spells CASSPASGGSGNTIYF. The CDR3 bases are TGTGCCAGCTCACCAGCCTCGGGGGGCTCTGGAAACACCATATATTTT.

The rearrangement links TRBV30 to TRBJ1-2; D gene ambiguous. From germline, CDR1 is GTSNPN and CDR2 SVGIG (reference sequence). Trimming shortened V by 0 bases and J by 8 bases, and 10 bases separated the two germline ends. The CDR3 has 12 residues. The CDR3 here is CAWSVTGYGYTF. The CDR3 nucleotides are TGTGCCTGGAGTGTCACGGGGTACGGCTACACCTTC.

The chain links TRBV27 to TRBJ1-2; 8 bases are a match to TRBD1. The V gene end was trimmed by 3 bases and the J gene end by 4 bases; junction bases not matched to a gene: 7. The CDR3 extends over 15 amino acids. Germline V CDR1 and CDR2: MNHEY, SMNVEV (reference sequence). The CDR3 here is CASSLTGVRIYGYTF. Written as DNA, the CDR3 is TGTGCCAGCAGTTTGACAGGGGTTCGCATCTATGGCTACACCTTC.

This chain joins TRBV28 and TRBJ1-2, with unresolved D. The V and J ends lost 8 bases and 2 bases respectively, with 18 bases between them. Germline CDR1 reads MDHEN; CDR2 reads SYDVKM. There are 15 residues in the CDR3. CDR3 sequence: CASLLVADLNYGYTF. Here the CDR3 DNA reads TGTGCCAGCCTACTTGTTGCAGACCTAAACTATGGCTACACCTTC.

CDR3: CASSLGTVNNEQFF. The CDR3 DNA reads TGCGCCAGCAGCTTGGGGACAGTTAACAATGAGCAGTTCTTC. This chain joins TRBV5-1 and TRBJ2-1; D is possibly TRBD1 (6 bases). There are 14 residues in the CDR3. Germline V gives CDR1 SGHRS, CDR2 YFSETQ. Between the trimmed V and J ends, which lost 0 bases and 5 bases, there was a span of 9 bases.

The chain joins TRBV5-6 to TRBJ2-7; perhaps TRBD1 as D (6 bases). From germline, CDR1 is SGHDT and CDR2 YYEEEE. With 0 bases removed from V and 5 bases from J, the gap between germline ends came to 9 bases. The CDR3 consists of 13 residues. CDR3 residues: CASSLDRVDEQYV. Here the CDR3 DNA reads TGTGCCAGCAGCTTGGACAGGGTCGACGAGCAGTACGTC.

The chain combines TRBV6-6 with TRBJ1-3; TRBD1 might be the D (6 bases). With 6 bases removed from V and 4 bases from J, the gap between germline ends came to 16 bases. Per the germline V gene, CDR1 is MNHNY and CDR2 is SVGAGI (reference sequence). The CDR3 contains 15 residues. The CDR3 nucleotides read TGTGCCAGCAGGACCTTCGGGGGGCTCGGAAACACCATATATTTT. It translates to CASRTFGGLGNTIYF.